This T cell receptor beta chain was retrieved from a study of blood T cell repertoires in COVID-19. Those enrolled, adults aged about 18 to 95 years, came from 25 or so US areas. Participants' own reports of clinical history determined their cohort assignment. The germline gives CDR1 LNHDA, CDR2 SQIVND (reference sequence). CDR3 size: 17 residues. The V and J ends lost 0 bases and 3 bases respectively, with 17 bases between them. Sequenced by immunoSEQ multiplex PCR; TCRdb stores in-frame clones only, minus some. The table shows under 300,000 clones, with around 87% occurring only once. Sequencing was performed on PBMCs or T cells enriched from blood (not recorded which). The V call is TRBV19, the J call TRBJ1-2; D remains ambiguous. The receptor was isolated from a woman aged 25 to 39 with acute COVID-19. The CDR3 here is CASSIDRVEDLDYGYTF. In DNA form, the CDR3 reads TGTGCCAGTAGTATAGATAGGGTGGAGGATCTCGACTATGGCTACACCTTC.